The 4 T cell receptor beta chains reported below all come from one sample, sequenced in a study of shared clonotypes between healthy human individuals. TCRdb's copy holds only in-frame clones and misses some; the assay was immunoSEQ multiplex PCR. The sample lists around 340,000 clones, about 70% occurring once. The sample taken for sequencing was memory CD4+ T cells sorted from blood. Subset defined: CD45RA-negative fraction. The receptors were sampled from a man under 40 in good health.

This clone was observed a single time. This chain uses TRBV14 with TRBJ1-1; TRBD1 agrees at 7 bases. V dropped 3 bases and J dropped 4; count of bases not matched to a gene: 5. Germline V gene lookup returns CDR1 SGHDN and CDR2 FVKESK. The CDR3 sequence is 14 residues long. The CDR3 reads CASSHFQGGTEAFF. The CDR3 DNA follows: TGTGCCAGCAGCCATTTCCAGGGGGGCACTGAAGCTTTCTTT.

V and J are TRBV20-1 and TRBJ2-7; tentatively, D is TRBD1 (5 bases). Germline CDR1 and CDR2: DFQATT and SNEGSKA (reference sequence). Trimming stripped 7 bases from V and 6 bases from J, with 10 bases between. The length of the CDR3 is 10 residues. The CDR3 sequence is CSVAGPEQYF. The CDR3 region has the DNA TGCAGTGTCGCAGGGCCCGAGCAGTACTTC.

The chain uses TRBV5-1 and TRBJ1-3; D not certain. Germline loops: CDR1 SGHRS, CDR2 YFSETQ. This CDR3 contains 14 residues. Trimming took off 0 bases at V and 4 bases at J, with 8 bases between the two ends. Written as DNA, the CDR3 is TGCGCCAGCAGCTTGGAAGGGCGCGGAAACACCATATATTTT. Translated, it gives CASSLEGRGNTIYF.

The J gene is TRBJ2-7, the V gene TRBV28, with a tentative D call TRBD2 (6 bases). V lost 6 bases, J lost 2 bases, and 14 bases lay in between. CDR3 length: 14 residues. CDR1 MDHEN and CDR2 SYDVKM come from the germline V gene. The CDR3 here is CASSTPGLPYEQYF. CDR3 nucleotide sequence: TGTGCCAGCAGCACTCCGGGACTCCCCTACGAGCAGTACTTC.